This T cell receptor (beta chain) was sequenced in a study of OX40 agonist ivuxolimab in advanced cancers. Across the whole study: Ivuxolimab, which is an agonistic anti-OX40 (CD134) antibody, was administered to the patients.

Study outcomes and limitations: Among T cells, CD8+ cells averaged more expanded clones than CD4+ cells.

About this clone itself: Its antigen is unknown.

Some clones are missing from TCRdb's copy, which holds only in-frame ones; the method was immunoSEQ multiplex PCR. In the table there are approximately 76,000 clones, 88% of which are singletons. Germline loops: CDR1 MNHNY, CDR2 SVGAGI (reference sequence). Between the trimmed V and J ends, which lost 7 bases and 9 bases, there was a span of 22 bases. The CDR3 is 15 residues long. Material: CD4+ or CD8+ T cells sorted from blood, obtained in a trial of the OX40 agonist ivuxolimab. The gene calls are TRBV6-6 and TRBJ2-4; D unclear. The clonotype originates from an adult with an advanced solid tumor such as melanoma, head and neck, liver or kidney cancer. DNA for the CDR3: TGTGCCAGCATCGGACGAAACCTGGAAGCTCGCATTCAGTACTTC. Protein product: CASIGRNLEARIQYF.